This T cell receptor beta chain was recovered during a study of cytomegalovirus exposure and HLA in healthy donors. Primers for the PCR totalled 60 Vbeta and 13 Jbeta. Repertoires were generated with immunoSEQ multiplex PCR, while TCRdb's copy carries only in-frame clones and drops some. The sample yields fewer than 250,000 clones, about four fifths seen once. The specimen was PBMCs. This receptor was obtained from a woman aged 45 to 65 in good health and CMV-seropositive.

CDR3 coding DNA: TGCAGCGTGGCGCAAGGGGCCGTCTACGAGCAGTACTTC. It yields the protein CSVAQGAVYEQYF. The chain is built from TRBV29-1 and TRBJ2-7, with D possibly matching TRBD1 (5 bases). V lost 6 bases and J lost 3, with 15 bases in between. Germline V gene data show CDR1 as SQVTM and CDR2 as ANQGSEA. The CDR3 totals 13 residues.